The sequence of this T cell receptor beta chain was determined in a study of T cell changes during pregnancy in multiple sclerosis. The CDR3 contains 15 residues. Germline V gene sequence: CDR1 MRHNA, CDR2 SNTAGT. J was trimmed by 1 base and V by 3 bases; bases with no gene match: 2. Produced via immunoSEQ multiplex PCR; TCRdb's table is partial and in-frame only. The repertoire has about 69,000 clones, approximately 86% of them found once; the top ten carry 3% to 3.5%. The sequence came from a female donor with multiple sclerosis, enrolled in a pregnancy study. The source material was peripheral blood, sampled before pregnancy. The gene calls are TRBV6-4 and TRBJ2-7; 11 nucleotides align to TRBD2. The CDR3 region is CASSEIAGGSYEQYF. The CDR3 coding sequence is TGTGCCAGCAGTGAAATAGCGGGGGGGTCCTACGAGCAGTACTTC.